The 19 T cell receptor beta chains below were found in one sample sequenced in a study of blood T cells in healthy people across ages. Then a second PCR, running roughly 7 to 11 cycles, was carried out with a sample-barcoded 5' primer and a J-beta primer mix. Each CDR3 protein gets one entry after TCRdb re-called the 5' RACE reads with MiXCR. The sample yields about 2 million distinct CDR3 sequences, roughly 50% seen once. The sample was blood. The source is a woman in her forties in good health.

A few counts support this clonotype. The V gene is TRBV11-2, the J gene TRBJ2-5; D might be TRBD1 (6 bases). The germline V and J ends were trimmed by 0 bases and 3 bases, with 8 bases remaining between them. In germline, CDR1 is SGHAT, CDR2 FQNNGV. The CDR3 loop spans 14 amino acids. CDR3 sequence: CASSLEYREETQYF. In DNA, the CDR3 is TGTGCCAGCAGCTTAGAATACAGGGAAGAGACCCAGTACTTC. Full variable domain (missing parts from reference TRBV11-2 and TRBJ2-5): EAGVAQSPRYKIIEKRQSVAFWCNPISGHATLYWYQQILGQGPKLLIQFQNNGVVDDSQLPKDRFSAERLKGVDSTLKIQPAKLEDSAVYLCASSLEYREETQYFGPGTRLLVL.

This clonotype has a handful of counts. This chain joins TRBV21-1 and TRBJ1-2; the D call in the table, TRBD1, was not verified against the DNA. TRBV21-1 is a pseudogene segment. The CDR3 covers 15 residues. CDR3 sequence reads: CASSKGQGVFYGYTF. The DNA for the CDR3 is TGTGCCAGCAGCAAAGGACAGGGGGTATTCTATGGCTACACCTTC.

This rearrangement joins TRBV19 to TRBJ2-3; TRBD2 aligns across 8 bases. J was trimmed by 5 bases and V by 4 bases; bases with no gene match: 14. Looked up from germline, CDR1 is LNHDA and CDR2 is SQIVND (reference sequence). This CDR3 is built from 17 residues. CDR3 residues: CASSTQHGGAWKDTQYF. CDR3 coding DNA: TGTGCCAGTAGTACGCAACACGGGGGGGCCTGGAAAGATACGCAGTATTTT.

This clonotype was seen only a few times. The chain joins TRBV4-3 to TRBJ2-3; D unresolved. Germline values: CDR1 LGHNA, CDR2 YSLEER. This CDR3 has 14 residues. V lost 3 bases, J lost 4 bases, and 11 bases lay in between. The CDR3: CASSHGRNPDTQYF. Here the CDR3 DNA reads TGCGCCAGCAGCCATGGTCGAAACCCAGATACGCAGTATTTT.

This chain joins TRBV28 and TRBJ2-1; D tentatively fits TRBD1 or TRBD2 (6 bases each). V dropped 5 bases and J dropped 5 bases, with 13 bases sitting between them. This CDR3 contains 14 residues. Per germline, CDR1 MDHEN and CDR2 SYDVKM. CDR3 DNA sequence: TGTGCCAGCAGTCCCGGGGGCTGGAACAATGAGCAGTTCTTC. This codes for CASSPGGWNNEQFF.

The chain has TRBV4-2 and TRBJ2-1; TRBD2 is a possible D gene (7 bases). This CDR3 contains 15 residues. Per germline, CDR1 LGHNA and CDR2 YNFKEQ. V was cut by 3 bases and J by 5 bases, with 14 bases left in between. CDR3 protein: CASSHWRGPDNEQFF. In nucleotides, the CDR3 is TGTGCCAGCAGCCATTGGCGGGGGCCAGACAATGAGCAGTTCTTC.

The chain carries TRBV6-2 or TRBV6-3 and TRBJ1-2; 12 nucleotides line up with TRBD1. Losses at the gene ends were 7 bases for V and 2 bases for J; bases not matched to a gene: 11. The CDR3 contains 17 residues. Germline CDR1 and CDR2: MNHEY and SVGEGT. CDR3 residues: CASTDPGGTGGNYGYTF. Written as DNA, the CDR3 is TGTGCCAGCACTGATCCCGGCGGGACAGGGGGCAACTATGGCTACACCTTC.

The genes are TRBV11-3 and TRBJ2-1, with 14 positions matching TRBD2. The CDR3 is 18 residues long. Per germline, CDR1 SGHNT and CDR2 YENEEA. Trimming cost V 5 bases and J 1 base; bases outside gene matches: 7. CDR3 in DNA: TGTGCCAGCAGCCAGGGACTAGCGGGGGATTTATCCTACAATGAGCAGTTCTTC. Its protein is CASSQGLAGDLSYNEQFF.

The rearrangement links TRBV20-1 to TRBJ2-7, with TRBD2 matching 13 bases. The germline V gene has CDR1 DFQATT and CDR2 SNEGSKA (reference sequence). Losses at the gene ends were 1 base for V and 2 bases for J; bases not matched to a gene: 14. The CDR3 runs 19 residues. The CDR3 protein is CSARGSPTSGGPKPYEQYF. CDR3 in DNA: TGCAGTGCTAGAGGGTCGCCGACTAGCGGGGGGCCGAAGCCCTACGAGCAGTACTTC.

The V gene is TRBV6-2 or TRBV6-3, the J gene TRBJ2-1; no firm D call. Germline V lookup: CDR1 MNHEY, CDR2 SVGEGT. V gave up 2 bases and J gave up 7 bases, with 6 bases separating them. CDR3 length equals 12 residues. In DNA form, the CDR3 reads TGTGCCAGCAGTTACAGAGAAAATGAGCAGTTCTTC. Residues: CASSYRENEQFF.

The chain links TRBV3-1 to TRBJ1-2; the D gene is possibly TRBD1 (5 bases). V dropped 5 bases and J dropped 1 base, with 8 bases sitting between them. Germline V gene data show CDR1 as LGHDT and CDR2 as YNNKEL (reference sequence). The CDR3 runs 13 residues. DNA of the CDR3: TGTGCCAGCAGCTCAGGACATAACTATGGCTACACCTTC. This sequence encodes CASSSGHNYGYTF.

The chain employs TRBV6-5 and TRBJ1-2; D remains unclear. This CDR3 has 15 amino acids. From germline, CDR1 is MNHEY and CDR2 SVGAGI. V gave up 5 bases and J gave up 2 bases, with 15 bases separating them. CDR3 protein: CASSPGYTGNYGYTF. CDR3 DNA sequence: TGTGCCAGCAGTCCAGGCTACACGGGAAACTATGGCTACACCTTC.

This CDR3 reads CAISEAGTGGEQYF. The CDR3 DNA reads TGTGCCATCAGTGAGGCCGGGACAGGGGGCGAGCAGTACTTC. The chain employs TRBV10-3 and TRBJ2-5, with 11 bases matching TRBD1. The DNA end is more similar to TRBJ2-7, so the J call may be wrong. Germline V lookup: CDR1 ENHRY, CDR2 SYGVKD. The CDR3 sequence is 14 residues long.

V and J are TRBV2 and TRBJ2-7; TRBD1 matches 9 bases. The DNA end is a closer match to TRBJ2-4, so the J assignment may be wrong. This CDR3 spans 16 amino acids. The germline gives CDR1 SNHLY, CDR2 FYNNEI. CDR3 sequence reads: CASKMGQGFSGNIQYF. The CDR3 region has the DNA TGTGCCAGCAAGATGGGACAGGGATTTAGTGGGAACATTCAGTACTTC.

This clonotype was recorded a few times. This chain links TRBV20-1 with TRBJ2-5; D may be TRBD1 or TRBD2 (5 bases each). V lost 5 bases and J lost 3, with 16 bases in between. Per germline, CDR1 DFQATT and CDR2 SNEGSKA (reference sequence). The CDR3 loop spans 14 amino acids. The CDR3 loop reads CSAYGHLGEETQYF. In DNA, the CDR3 is TGCAGTGCTTACGGCCATTTGGGGGAAGAGACCCAGTACTTC.

The chain joins TRBV4-3 to TRBJ2-5; 10 bases fit TRBD1. CDR1 and CDR2 (germline): LGHNA, YSLEER. The CDR3 extends over 16 amino acids. The trim removed 4 bases at V and 4 bases at J, leaving 9 bases unmatched. CDR3 sequence: CASSRSGTGEPETQYF. The CDR3 region has the DNA TGCGCCAGCAGCCGATCCGGGACAGGGGAACCAGAGACCCAGTACTTC.

The chain recombines TRBV27 with TRBJ2-3; weak D call: TRBD1 (5 bases). The V end lost 6 bases, the J end lost 5 bases, and 12 bases lay between the germline ends. This CDR3 spans 13 amino acids. Germline V gene data show CDR1 as MNHEY and CDR2 as SMNVEV (reference sequence). CDR3 nucleotides: TGTGCCAGCAGGCTGGGGCCACTAGATACGCAGTATTTT. It encodes CASRLGPLDTQYF.

The chain carries TRBV20-1 and TRBJ2-5; D gene uncertain. The CDR3 length is 13 residues. V was pared by 2 bases and J by 2 bases, with 9 bases between. CDR1 is DFQATT and CDR2 is SNEGSKA in the germline V gene (reference sequence). The CDR3 nucleotides are TGCAGTGCTAGATTTAGGGTTCAAGAGACCCAGTACTTC. Protein sequence: CSARFRVQETQYF.

Points on this clonotype: A junction end diverges from the germline sequence, so it may reflect a read error. CDR3: CASSLRPYSYNEQFF. In DNA, the CDR3 is TGTGCTAGCAGCTTGCGCCCTTACTCCTACAATGAGCAGTTCTTC. The gene calls are TRBV7-7 and TRBJ2-1; D is ambiguous. The CDR3 sequence is 15 residues long. CDR1 SSHAT and CDR2 FNYEAQ come from the germline V gene (reference sequence).